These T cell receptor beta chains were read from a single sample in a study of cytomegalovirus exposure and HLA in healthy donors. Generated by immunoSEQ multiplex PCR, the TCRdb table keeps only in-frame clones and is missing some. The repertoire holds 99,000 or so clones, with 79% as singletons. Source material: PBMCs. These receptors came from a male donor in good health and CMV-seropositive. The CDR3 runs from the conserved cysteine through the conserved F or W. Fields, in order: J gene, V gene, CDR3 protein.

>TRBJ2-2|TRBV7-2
CASSFSGGVGELFF
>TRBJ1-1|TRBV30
CAWSVGGEAFF
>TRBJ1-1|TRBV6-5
CASSYSGPAREAFF
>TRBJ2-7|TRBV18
CASSLGQGMAEQYF
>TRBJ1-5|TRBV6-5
CASRPQGAAKQPQHF
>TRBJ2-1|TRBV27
CASSLRSEHEQFF
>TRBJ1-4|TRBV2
CASSVVSTNEKLFF
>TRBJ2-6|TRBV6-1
CASSEATPGANVLTF
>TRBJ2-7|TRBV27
CASSLGTSSYEQYF
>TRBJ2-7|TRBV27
CASSLSNPYEQYF
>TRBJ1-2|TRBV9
CASSVAGGAQGYTF
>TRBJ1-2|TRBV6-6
CASSYGTGSDYGYTF
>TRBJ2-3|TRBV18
CASSRYTDTQYF
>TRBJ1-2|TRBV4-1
CASSPGLGGRRGYGYTF
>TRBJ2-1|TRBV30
CATRSGGSYNEQFF
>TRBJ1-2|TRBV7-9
CASSPLGQGGVGYTF
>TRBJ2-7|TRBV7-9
CASSLGRLSYEQYF
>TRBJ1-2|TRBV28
CASREGYGYTF
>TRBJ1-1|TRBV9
CASSVEGVAEAFF
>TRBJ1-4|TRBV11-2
CASSPGGRGREKLFF
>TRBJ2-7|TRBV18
CASSPQRTGDGEQYF
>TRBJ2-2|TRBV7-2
CASSSPDLNTGELFF
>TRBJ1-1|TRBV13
CASSLGQWNTEAFF
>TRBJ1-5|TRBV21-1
CASSNRGHKASNQPQHF
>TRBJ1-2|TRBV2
CASSEIQGGSYGYTF
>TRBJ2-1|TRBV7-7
CASSLITGLAAYNEQFF
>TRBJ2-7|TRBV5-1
CASSGTSVYEQYF
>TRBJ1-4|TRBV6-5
CASRGATNEKLFF
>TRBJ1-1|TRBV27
CASSLWERGEAFF
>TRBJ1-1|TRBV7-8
CASSATMNTEAFF
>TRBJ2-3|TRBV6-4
CASSESPSGGFSTDTQYF
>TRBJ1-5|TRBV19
CASSMGHSNQPQHF
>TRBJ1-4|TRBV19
CASSISGTVPRVFF
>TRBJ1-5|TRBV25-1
CASSLNGQNQPQHF
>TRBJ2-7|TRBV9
CASSPRGGRAQTYEQYF
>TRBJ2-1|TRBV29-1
CSVARGQGHNEQFF
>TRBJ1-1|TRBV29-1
CSVVVRGFLNTEAFF
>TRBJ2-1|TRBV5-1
CASSLKASGTNEQFF
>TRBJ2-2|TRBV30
CAWRGQGKNTGELFF
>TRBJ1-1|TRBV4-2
CASSQGVNTEAFF
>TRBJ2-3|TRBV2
CASSEGGLGYVRDTQYF
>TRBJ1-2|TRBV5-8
CASTVTTGASGYTF
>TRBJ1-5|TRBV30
CAWSVAGVDPQHF
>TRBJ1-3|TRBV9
CASSPYSGNTIYF
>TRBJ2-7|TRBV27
CASTNYGQGDGYEQYF
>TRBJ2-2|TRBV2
CASSEWASGGATGELFF
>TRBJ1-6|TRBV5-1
CASSTHRGENSPLHF
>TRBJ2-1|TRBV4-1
CASSQAGDRRNEQFF
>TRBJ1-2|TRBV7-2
CASIMNRGSYGYTF
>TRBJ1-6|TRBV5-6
CASSLQAGNYSPLHF
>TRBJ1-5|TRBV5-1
CASSLDGTGGNQPQHF
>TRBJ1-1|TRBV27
CASSLRRNTEAFF
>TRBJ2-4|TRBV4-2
CASSQSVRGANIQYF
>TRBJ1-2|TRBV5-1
CASSSLDTFYGYTF
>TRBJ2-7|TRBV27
CASSLTSGGILYEQYF
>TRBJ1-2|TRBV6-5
CASSYSGLANYGYTF
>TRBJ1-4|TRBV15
CATSRDRRGFNEKLFF
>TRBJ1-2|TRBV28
CASSRADYGYTF